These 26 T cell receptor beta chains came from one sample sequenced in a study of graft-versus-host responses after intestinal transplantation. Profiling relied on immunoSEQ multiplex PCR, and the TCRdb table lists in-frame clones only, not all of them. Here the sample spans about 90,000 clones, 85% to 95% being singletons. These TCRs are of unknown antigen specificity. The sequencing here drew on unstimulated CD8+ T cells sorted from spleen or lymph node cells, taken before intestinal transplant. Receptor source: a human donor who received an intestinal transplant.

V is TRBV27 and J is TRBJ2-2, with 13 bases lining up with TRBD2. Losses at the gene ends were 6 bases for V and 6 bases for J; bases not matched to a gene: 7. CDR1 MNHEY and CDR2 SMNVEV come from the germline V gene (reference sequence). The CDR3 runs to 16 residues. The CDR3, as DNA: TGTGCCAGCAGCTCAACTAGCGGGGGGGCGTCCGGGGAGCTGTTTTTT. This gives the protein CASSSTSGGASGELFF.

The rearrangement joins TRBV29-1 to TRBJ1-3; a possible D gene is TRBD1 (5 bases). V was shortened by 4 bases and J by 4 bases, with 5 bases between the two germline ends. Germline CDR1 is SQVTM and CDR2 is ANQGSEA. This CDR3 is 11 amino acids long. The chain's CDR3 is CSVGQGNTIYF. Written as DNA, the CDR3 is TGCAGCGTTGGACAGGGAAACACCATATATTTT.

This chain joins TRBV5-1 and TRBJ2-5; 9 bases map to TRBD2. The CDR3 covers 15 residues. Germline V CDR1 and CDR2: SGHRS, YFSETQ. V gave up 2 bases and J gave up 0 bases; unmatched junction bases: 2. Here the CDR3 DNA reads TGCGCCAGCAGCTTTGCGGGGGGGAACCAAGAGACCCAGTACTTC. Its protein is CASSFAGGNQETQYF.

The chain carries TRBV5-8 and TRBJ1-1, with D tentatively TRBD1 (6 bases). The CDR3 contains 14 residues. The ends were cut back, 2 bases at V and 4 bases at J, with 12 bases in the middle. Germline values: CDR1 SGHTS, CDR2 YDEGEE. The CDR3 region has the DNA TGTGCCAGCAGCTTCAAGACAGGCAGCACTGAAGCTTTCTTT. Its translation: CASSFKTGSTEAFF.

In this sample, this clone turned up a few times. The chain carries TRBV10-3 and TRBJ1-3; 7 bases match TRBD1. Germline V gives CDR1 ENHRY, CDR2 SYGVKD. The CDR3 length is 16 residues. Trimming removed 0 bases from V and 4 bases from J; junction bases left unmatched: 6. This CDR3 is CAISESDRVYGNTIYF. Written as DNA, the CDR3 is TGTGCCATCAGTGAGTCTGACAGGGTGTACGGAAACACCATATATTTT.

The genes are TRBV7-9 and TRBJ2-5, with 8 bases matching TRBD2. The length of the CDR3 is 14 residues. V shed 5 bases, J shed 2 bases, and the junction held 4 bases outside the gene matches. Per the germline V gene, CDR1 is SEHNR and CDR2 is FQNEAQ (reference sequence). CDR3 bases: TGTGCCAGCAGCCCAGCGGGGGCACAAGAGACCCAGTACTTC. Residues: CASSPAGAQETQYF.

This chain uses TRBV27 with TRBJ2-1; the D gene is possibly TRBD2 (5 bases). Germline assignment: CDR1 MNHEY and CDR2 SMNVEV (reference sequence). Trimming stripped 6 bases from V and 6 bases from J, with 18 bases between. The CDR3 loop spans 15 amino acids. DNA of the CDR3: TGTGCCAGCAGCCGAACCTCGGACGGACTCAATGAGCAGTTCTTC. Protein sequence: CASSRTSDGLNEQFF.

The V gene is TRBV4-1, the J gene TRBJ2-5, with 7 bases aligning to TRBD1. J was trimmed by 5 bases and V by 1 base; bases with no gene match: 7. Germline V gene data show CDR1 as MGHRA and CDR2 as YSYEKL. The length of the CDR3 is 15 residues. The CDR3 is CASSQGGGIAETQYF. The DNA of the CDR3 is TGCGCCAGCAGCCAAGGAGGGGGCATAGCGGAGACCCAGTACTTC.

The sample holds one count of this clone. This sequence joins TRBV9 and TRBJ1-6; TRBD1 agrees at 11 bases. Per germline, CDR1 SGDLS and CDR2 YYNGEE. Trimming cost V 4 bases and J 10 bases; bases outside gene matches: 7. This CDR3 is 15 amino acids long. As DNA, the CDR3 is TGTGCCAGCAGCTTCGGACAGGGGGCAACCTCACCCCTCCACTTT. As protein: CASSFGQGATSPLHF.

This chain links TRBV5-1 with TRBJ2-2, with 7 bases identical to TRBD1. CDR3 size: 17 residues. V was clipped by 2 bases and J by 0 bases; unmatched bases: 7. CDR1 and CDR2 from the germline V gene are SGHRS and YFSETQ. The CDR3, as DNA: TGCGCCAGCAGCTTATCATCCGGGACAGCGAACACCGGGGAGCTGTTTTTT. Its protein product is CASSLSSGTANTGELFF.

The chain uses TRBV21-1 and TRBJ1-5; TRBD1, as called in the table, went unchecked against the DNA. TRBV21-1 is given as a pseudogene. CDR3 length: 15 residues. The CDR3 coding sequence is TGTGCCAGCAGCATACGAGGACAGGGACGTCAGCCCCAGCATTTT. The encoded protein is CASSIRGQGRQPQHF.

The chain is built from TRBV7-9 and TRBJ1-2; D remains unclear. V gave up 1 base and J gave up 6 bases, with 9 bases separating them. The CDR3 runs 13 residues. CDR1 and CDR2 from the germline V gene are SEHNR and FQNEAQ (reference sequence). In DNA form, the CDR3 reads TGTGCCAGCAGCTTAGGACAACTGGATGGCTACACCTTC. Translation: CASSLGQLDGYTF.

CDR3 DNA: TGCGCCAGCAGCCGCACTACCTACAATGAGCAGTTCTTC. Its translation is CASSRTTYNEQFF. The chain joins TRBV4-3 to TRBJ2-1, with D hard to call. Trimming shortened V by 4 bases and J by 2 bases, and 6 bases separated the two germline ends. In germline, CDR1 is LGHNA, CDR2 YSLEER. The CDR3 is made up of 13 amino acids.

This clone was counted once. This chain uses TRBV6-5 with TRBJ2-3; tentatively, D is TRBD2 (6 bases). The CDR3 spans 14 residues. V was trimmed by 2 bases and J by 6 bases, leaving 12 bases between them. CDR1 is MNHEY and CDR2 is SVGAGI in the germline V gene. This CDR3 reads CASSYTGEGDTQYF. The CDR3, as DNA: TGTGCCAGCAGTTACACGGGAGAGGGGGATACGCAGTATTTT.

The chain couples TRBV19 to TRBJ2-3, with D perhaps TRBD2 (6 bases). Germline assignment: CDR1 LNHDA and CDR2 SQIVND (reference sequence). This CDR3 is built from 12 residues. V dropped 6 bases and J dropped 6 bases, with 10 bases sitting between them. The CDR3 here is CASSRGGDTQYF. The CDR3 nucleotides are TGTGCCAGTAGCCGTGGGGGGGATACGCAGTATTTT. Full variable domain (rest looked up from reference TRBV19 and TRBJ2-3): DGGITQSPKYLFRKEGQNVTLSCEQNLNHDAMYWYRQDPGQGLRLIYYSQIVNDFQKGDIAEGYSVSREKKESFPLTVTSAQKNPTAFYLCASSRGGDTQYFGPGTRLTVL.

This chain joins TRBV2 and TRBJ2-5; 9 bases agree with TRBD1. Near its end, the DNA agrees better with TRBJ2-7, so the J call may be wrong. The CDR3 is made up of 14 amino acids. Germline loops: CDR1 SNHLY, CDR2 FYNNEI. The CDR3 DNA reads TGTGCCAGCAGAGTGGGGACAGGGATCTACGAGCAGTACTTC. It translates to CASRVGTGIYEQYF.

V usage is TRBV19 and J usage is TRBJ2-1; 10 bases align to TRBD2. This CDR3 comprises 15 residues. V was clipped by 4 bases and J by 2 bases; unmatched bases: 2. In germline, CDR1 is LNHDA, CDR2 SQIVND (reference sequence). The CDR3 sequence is CASSTGTSAYNEQFF. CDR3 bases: TGTGCCAGTAGTACCGGGACTAGCGCCTACAATGAGCAGTTCTTC.

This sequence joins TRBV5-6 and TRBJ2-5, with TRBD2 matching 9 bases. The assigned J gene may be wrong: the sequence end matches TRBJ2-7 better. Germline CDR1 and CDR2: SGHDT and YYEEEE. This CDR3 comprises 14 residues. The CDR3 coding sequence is TGTGCCAGCAGCTTGATGTTAGCGGGAGACGAGCAGTACTTC. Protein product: CASSLMLAGDEQYF.

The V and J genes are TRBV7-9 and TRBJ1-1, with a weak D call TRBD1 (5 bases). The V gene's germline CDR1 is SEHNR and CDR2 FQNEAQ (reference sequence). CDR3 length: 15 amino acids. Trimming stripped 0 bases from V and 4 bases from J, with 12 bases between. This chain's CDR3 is CASSLAWTGGTEAFF. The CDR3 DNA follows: TGTGCCAGCAGCTTAGCGTGGACGGGGGGCACTGAAGCTTTCTTT.

This CDR3 is CASSTRTSGYNEQFF. The CDR3 bases are TGTGCCAGCAGCACACGGACTAGCGGTTACAATGAGCAGTTCTTC. This chain links TRBV9 with TRBJ2-1; 10 bases align to TRBD2. CDR3 length: 15 amino acids. J was trimmed by 4 bases and V by 4 bases; bases with no gene match: 5. Germline V lookup: CDR1 SGDLS, CDR2 YYNGEE.

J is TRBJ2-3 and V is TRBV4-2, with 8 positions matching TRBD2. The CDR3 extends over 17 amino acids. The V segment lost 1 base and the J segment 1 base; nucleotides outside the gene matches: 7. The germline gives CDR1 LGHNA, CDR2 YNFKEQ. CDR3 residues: CASSQVSASGRTDTQYF. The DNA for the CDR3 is TGTGCCAGCAGCCAAGTGAGTGCTAGCGGGCGCACAGATACGCAGTATTTT.

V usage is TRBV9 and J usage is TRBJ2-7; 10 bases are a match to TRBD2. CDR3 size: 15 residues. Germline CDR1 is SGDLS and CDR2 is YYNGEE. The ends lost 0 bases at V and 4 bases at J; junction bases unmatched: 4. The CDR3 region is CASSVDSGGLYEQYF. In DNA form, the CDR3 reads TGTGCCAGCAGCGTAGATAGCGGGGGGTTATACGAGCAGTACTTC. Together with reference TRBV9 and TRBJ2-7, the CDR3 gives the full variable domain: DSGVTQTPKHLITATGQRVTLRCSPRSGDLSVYWYQQSLDQGLQFLIQYYNGEERAKGNILERFSAQQFPDLHSELNLSSLELGDSALYFCASSVDSGGLYEQYFGPGTRLTVT.

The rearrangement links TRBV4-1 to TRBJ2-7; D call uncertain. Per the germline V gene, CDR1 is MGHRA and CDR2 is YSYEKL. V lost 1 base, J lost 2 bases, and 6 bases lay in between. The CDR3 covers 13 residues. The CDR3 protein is CASSQVPTYEQYF. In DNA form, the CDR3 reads TGCGCCAGCAGCCAAGTCCCTACCTACGAGCAGTACTTC.

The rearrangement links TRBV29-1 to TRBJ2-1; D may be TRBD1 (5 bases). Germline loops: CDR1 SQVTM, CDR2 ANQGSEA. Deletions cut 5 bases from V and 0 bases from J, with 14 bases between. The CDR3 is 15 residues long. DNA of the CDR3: TGCAGCGTTCTGCCCAGGGTAGGCTCCTACAATGAGCAGTTCTTC. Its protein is CSVLPRVGSYNEQFF.

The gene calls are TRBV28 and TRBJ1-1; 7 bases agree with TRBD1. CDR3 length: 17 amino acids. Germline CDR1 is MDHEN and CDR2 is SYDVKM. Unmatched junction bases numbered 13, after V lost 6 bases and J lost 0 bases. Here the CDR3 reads CASRTTPQGSMNTEAFF. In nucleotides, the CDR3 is TGTGCCAGCAGAACGACCCCACAGGGGTCCATGAACACTGAAGCTTTCTTT.

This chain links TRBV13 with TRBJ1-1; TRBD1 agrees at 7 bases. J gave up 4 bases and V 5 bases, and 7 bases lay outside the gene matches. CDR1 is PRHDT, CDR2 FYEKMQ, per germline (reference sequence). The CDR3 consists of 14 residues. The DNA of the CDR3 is TGTGCCAGCAGCCCTGCAGGGGGAGTCACTGAAGCTTTCTTT. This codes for CASSPAGGVTEAFF.